The rows below give T cell receptor beta chains drawn from one sample of a study of T-cell memory formation after mild COVID-19. Via MiXCR, TCRdb re-called the 5' RACE reads, giving one row per CDR3 protein. The sample gives about 57,000 distinct CDR3 sequences, more than 10% of which show up once; about 25% is in the top ten. Sequenced: PBMCs or a T cell subset sorted from them (not recorded which). Every receptor here comes from a man aged 18 to 29 who had mild COVID-19 (a few samples of this study predate the infection). Cell type and time point are not known. CDR3s include the opening cysteine and the closing phenylalanine or tryptophan. Fields, in order: V gene, J gene, clone size, D gene, CDR3 DNA, CDR3 protein. D genes are given only for firm matches. The size entry is marked missing in some rows and otherwise reads once, few, many or a size class.

v_gene: TRBV4-1; j_gene: TRBJ2-2; abundance: NA; d_gene: NA; CDR3nt: TGCGCCAGCAGCCAAGATCTGGAGTACACCGGGGAGCTGTTTTTT; CDR3aa: CASSQDLEYTGELFF
v_gene: TRBV6-5; j_gene: TRBJ2-1; abundance: NA; d_gene: NA; CDR3nt: TGTGCCAGCAGTTTGAGTGAGAAAGGAGAGCAGTTCTTC; CDR3aa: CASSLSEKGEQFF
v_gene: TRBV20-1; j_gene: TRBJ2-4; abundance: many; d_gene: TRBD1; CDR3nt: TGCAGTGCTAGCCACAGGGGCCTGAAACTAGCCAAAAACATTCAGTACTTC; CDR3aa: CSASHRGLKLAKNIQYF
v_gene: TRBV7-2; j_gene: TRBJ2-1; abundance: many; d_gene: NA; CDR3nt: TGTGCCAGCAGCTTAATAGTCGGGGAGCAGTTCTTC; CDR3aa: CASSLIVGEQFF
v_gene: TRBV20-1; j_gene: TRBJ2-3; abundance: many; d_gene: NA; CDR3nt: TGCAGGGCAAGAAGAAGGGGCACAGATACGCAGTATTTT; CDR3aa: CRARRRGTDTQYF
v_gene: TRBV9; j_gene: TRBJ2-5; abundance: NA; d_gene: TRBD2; CDR3nt: TGTGCCAGCAGCGTAGGTGTAACTAGCGGGTCCCAAGAGACCCAGTACTTC; CDR3aa: CASSVGVTSGSQETQYF
v_gene: TRBV30; j_gene: TRBJ2-1; abundance: many; d_gene: NA; CDR3nt: TGTGCCTTTCGGGGGGACACCTACAATGAGCAGTTCTTC; CDR3aa: CAFRGDTYNEQFF
v_gene: TRBV7-2; j_gene: TRBJ1-1; abundance: many; d_gene: NA; CDR3nt: TGTGCCAGCAGCTTAGGAGGACAGAGGAACACTGAAGCTTTCTTT; CDR3aa: CASSLGGQRNTEAFF
v_gene: TRBV15; j_gene: TRBJ1-6; abundance: NA; d_gene: NA; CDR3nt: TGTGCCACCAGCAGGTGGGACACTAGTAATTCACCCCTCCACTTT; CDR3aa: CATSRWDTSNSPLHF
v_gene: TRBV10-3; j_gene: TRBJ2-3; abundance: NA; d_gene: TRBD1; CDR3nt: TGTGCCATCAGGAAGGGACAGTCCACAGATACGCAGTATTTT; CDR3aa: CAIRKGQSTDTQYF
v_gene: TRBV9; j_gene: TRBJ2-5; abundance: NA; d_gene: TRBD2; CDR3nt: TGTGCCAGCAGCGTCAGGACTAGCTCTTCAGAGACCCAGTACTTC; CDR3aa: CASSVRTSSSETQYF
v_gene: TRBV10-3; j_gene: TRBJ2-1; abundance: NA; d_gene: TRBD2; CDR3nt: TGTGCCATCACCAACCGGCGGGGGAGCTCCTACAATGAGCAGTTCTTC; CDR3aa: CAITNRRGSSYNEQFF
v_gene: TRBV10-1; j_gene: TRBJ1-3; abundance: few; d_gene: NA; CDR3nt: TGCGCCAGCAGTGAGGCCAGGAGCGGCGGAAACACCATATATTTT; CDR3aa: CASSEARSGGNTIYF
v_gene: TRBV6-6; j_gene: TRBJ1-4; abundance: NA; d_gene: NA; CDR3nt: TGTGCCAGCCTGGGACCGCTCGTAAGAAGAGGACTGTTTTTT; CDR3aa: CASLGPLVRRGLFF
v_gene: TRBV7-2; j_gene: TRBJ2-7; abundance: few; d_gene: TRBD1; CDR3nt: TGTGCCAGCAGCTTATTGGGACAGGGGGGCGACGAGCAGTACTTC; CDR3aa: CASSLLGQGGDEQYF
v_gene: TRBV15; j_gene: TRBJ2-3; abundance: many; d_gene: NA; CDR3nt: TGTGCCACCAGGCAAGCGGACCTCACAGATACGCAGTATTTT; CDR3aa: CATRQADLTDTQYF
v_gene: TRBV5-1; j_gene: TRBJ2-6; abundance: NA; d_gene: NA; CDR3nt: TGCGCCAGCAGCGACCAAGGCTCTGGGGCCAACGTCCTGACTTTC; CDR3aa: CASSDQGSGANVLTF
v_gene: TRBV24-1; j_gene: TRBJ1-3; abundance: few; d_gene: NA; CDR3nt: TGTGCCACCAAACAAACAGGGAAATACGGAAACACCATATATTTT; CDR3aa: CATKQTGKYGNTIYF
v_gene: TRBV20-1; j_gene: TRBJ2-1; abundance: few; d_gene: NA; CDR3nt: TGCAGTGCCTATTCCACAGGGATCACCAGCTACAATGAGCAGTTCTTC; CDR3aa: CSAYSTGITSYNEQFF
v_gene: TRBV7-2; j_gene: TRBJ2-1; abundance: NA; d_gene: NA; CDR3nt: TGTGCCAGCAGCCTAACAGGGTTAAATGAGCAGTTCTTC; CDR3aa: CASSLTGLNEQFF
v_gene: TRBV25-1; j_gene: TRBJ1-2; abundance: few; d_gene: NA; CDR3nt: TGTGCCAGCAGTTCTGATCAGAACTATGGCTACACCTTC; CDR3aa: CASSSDQNYGYTF
v_gene: TRBV5-1; j_gene: TRBJ1-3; abundance: few; d_gene: TRBD1; CDR3nt: TGCGCCAGCAGCTCACAGGGGCCGAGCTCTGGAAACACCATATATTTT; CDR3aa: CASSSQGPSSGNTIYF
v_gene: TRBV20-1; j_gene: TRBJ2-2; abundance: many; d_gene: TRBD2; CDR3nt: TGCAGTGCTAAGCGGGGGGACCCCGGGGAGCTGTTTTTT; CDR3aa: CSAKRGDPGELFF
v_gene: TRBV24-1; j_gene: TRBJ2-2; abundance: NA; d_gene: TRBD1; CDR3nt: TGTGCCACCAGGTCGGGACAGGCGGAAACCGGGGAGCTGTTTTTT; CDR3aa: CATRSGQAETGELFF
v_gene: TRBV5-1; j_gene: TRBJ2-5; abundance: many; d_gene: NA; CDR3nt: TGCGCCAGCAGCTTGGACAGGGCGGTAGAGACCCAGTACTTC; CDR3aa: CASSLDRAVETQYF
v_gene: TRBV20-1; j_gene: TRBJ2-2; abundance: many; d_gene: TRBD1; CDR3nt: TGCAGTGCTAGAGATGGGGGACAGCCCATGACCGGGGAGCTGTTTTTT; CDR3aa: CSARDGGQPMTGELFF
v_gene: TRBV4-1; j_gene: TRBJ2-1; abundance: NA; d_gene: TRBD2; CDR3nt: TGCGCCAGCAGCCGAGGTGCTAGCGGGAGCTACAATGAGCAGTTCTTC; CDR3aa: CASSRGASGSYNEQFF
v_gene: TRBV25-1; j_gene: TRBJ2-5; abundance: NA; d_gene: TRBD2; CDR3nt: TGTGCCAGCAGTCACCCTGGGGGACTAGGCACCGTCCTCAAAGAGACCCAGTACTTC; CDR3aa: CASSHPGGLGTVLKETQYF
v_gene: TRBV6-5; j_gene: TRBJ1-4; abundance: many; d_gene: TRBD1; CDR3nt: TGTGCCAGCAGTTACGGACAGGGGTATGAAAAACTGTTTTTT; CDR3aa: CASSYGQGYEKLFF
v_gene: TRBV5-1; j_gene: TRBJ1-5; abundance: NA; d_gene: NA; CDR3nt: TGCGCCAGCAGCTTGGCCCCGAATCAGCCCCAGCATTTT; CDR3aa: CASSLAPNQPQHF
v_gene: TRBV20-1; j_gene: TRBJ1-3; abundance: few; d_gene: NA; CDR3nt: TGCAGTGCTAGAGATTCCCGTGGAAACACCATATATTTT; CDR3aa: CSARDSRGNTIYF
v_gene: TRBV7-8; j_gene: TRBJ1-6; abundance: NA; d_gene: NA; CDR3nt: TGTGCCAGCAGCCCGACCCGGAATTCACCCCTCCACTTT; CDR3aa: CASSPTRNSPLHF
v_gene: TRBV29-1; j_gene: TRBJ2-1; abundance: few; d_gene: TRBD2; CDR3nt: TGCAGCGTAGGGACTAGCGTTAACAATGAGCAGTTCTTC; CDR3aa: CSVGTSVNNEQFF
v_gene: TRBV29-1; j_gene: TRBJ2-7; abundance: many; d_gene: NA; CDR3nt: TGCAGCGTTGAAGATCCCGGGGGAAGCTCCTACGAGCAGTACTTC; CDR3aa: CSVEDPGGSSYEQYF
v_gene: TRBV7-2; j_gene: TRBJ2-1; abundance: many; d_gene: NA; CDR3nt: TGTGCCAGCAGTCGGACCCTCCCTGGTAATGAGCAGTTCTTC; CDR3aa: CASSRTLPGNEQFF